Shown below are 23 T cell receptor beta chains from a single sample sequenced in a study of blood T cell repertoires in COVID-19. Repertoires were generated with immunoSEQ multiplex PCR, while TCRdb's copy carries only in-frame clones and drops some. The sample carries 340,000 or so clones, about 86% recorded once. The specimen sequenced was PBMCs or T cells enriched from blood (not recorded which). These receptors came from a woman aged 40 to 50 with acute COVID-19.

The chain combines TRBV6-5 with TRBJ2-4; D might be TRBD1 (6 bases). From germline, CDR1 is MNHEY and CDR2 SVGAGI. CDR3 length: 16 residues. The V end was cut by 4 bases, the J end by 0 bases, with 13 bases between. The CDR3 here is CASSLDSPLAKNIQYF. The CDR3 DNA sequence: TGTGCCAGCAGTTTGGACAGCCCGCTAGCCAAAAACATTCAGTACTTC.

The CDR3 region has the DNA TGTGCCAGCAGCACTTCAGGGCTCGCGGAATACGAGCAGTACTTC. Encoded protein: CASSTSGLAEYEQYF. V usage is TRBV5-4 and J usage is TRBJ2-7, with D possibly TRBD1 on 5 matching bases. Germline V gene sequence: CDR1 SGHNT, CDR2 YYREEE (reference sequence). The CDR3 covers 15 residues. V gave up 4 bases and J gave up 4 bases, with 18 bases separating them.

The chain links TRBV19 to TRBJ1-5; a weak D match, TRBD1 (6 bases). V lost 1 base to trimming and J lost 3 bases, with 19 bases between them. The CDR3 covers 18 residues. Per the germline V gene, CDR1 is LNHDA and CDR2 is SQIVND (reference sequence). The CDR3 is CASSIAMGPTGLNQPQHF. CDR3 coding DNA: TGTGCCAGTAGTATAGCAATGGGACCCACAGGGCTCAATCAGCCCCAGCATTTT.

This clone has only a few counts. CDR3 sequence reads: CASSPSGPGELFF. CDR3 bases: TGTGCCAGCAGCCCTTCAGGGCCCGGGGAGCTGTTTTTT. The chain combines TRBV3-1 (or the pseudogene TRBV3-2) with TRBJ2-2; a possible D gene is TRBD1 (5 bases). V lost 4 bases, J lost 6 bases, and 9 bases lay in between. Germline V lookup: CDR1 LGHDT, CDR2 YNNKEL (reference sequence). The CDR3 consists of 13 residues.

This clone was recorded a few times. Other DNA sequences in the same sample also yield this CDR3. This chain links TRBV6-5 with TRBJ1-3; 9 bases map to TRBD1. There are 16 residues in the CDR3. Looked up from germline, CDR1 is MNHEY and CDR2 is SVGAGI. Trimming cost V 4 bases and J 4 bases; bases outside gene matches: 8. CDR3 amino acids: CASSSDRGRSGNTIYF. The CDR3 DNA follows: TGTGCCAGCAGTTCAGACAGGGGGAGGTCGGGAAACACCATATATTTT.

The chain's CDR3 is CATSAGYRVTGTDTQYF. CDR3 DNA sequence: TGTGCCACCAGTGCAGGATACAGGGTTACGGGCACAGATACGCAGTATTTT. The V and J genes are TRBV24-1 and TRBJ2-3; D is possibly TRBD1 (6 bases). From germline, CDR1 is KGHDR and CDR2 SFDVKD. The CDR3 runs to 17 residues. The ends were cut back, 5 bases at V and 1 base at J, with 18 bases in the middle.

The chain recombines TRBV7-2 with TRBJ2-3; maybe TRBD1 (6 bases). The CDR3 extends over 13 amino acids. Trimming stripped 4 bases from V and 5 bases from J, with 10 bases between. Germline CDR1 reads SGHTA; CDR2 reads FQGNSA. The CDR3 is CASSSQGLDTQYF. In nucleotides, the CDR3 is TGTGCCAGCAGCTCACAGGGTTTAGATACGCAGTATTTT.

This chain uses TRBV14 with TRBJ2-7, with 14 nucleotides matching TRBD2. Germline V gene data show CDR1 as SGHDN and CDR2 as FVKESK. Trimming removed 4 bases from V and 4 bases from J; junction bases left unmatched: 9. CDR3 length: 17 amino acids. The CDR3 loop is CASSPIRTSGGPYEQYF. DNA for the CDR3: TGTGCCAGCAGCCCAATCCGGACTAGCGGGGGGCCTTACGAGCAGTACTTC.

The chain has TRBV2 and TRBJ2-2; D possibly corresponds to TRBD1 (5 bases). V was trimmed by 5 bases and J by 6 bases, leaving 10 bases between them. Germline loops: CDR1 SNHLY, CDR2 FYNNEI. CDR3 length: 13 residues. Here the CDR3 reads CASSKGISGELFF. Written as DNA, the CDR3 is TGTGCCAGCAGTAAGGGGATATCCGGGGAGCTGTTTTTT.

The V call is TRBV5-4, the J call TRBJ2-7; 7 bases align to TRBD1. The germline V gene encodes CDR1 SGHNT and CDR2 YYREEE (reference sequence). This CDR3 is built from 15 residues. V lost 0 bases to trimming and J lost 3 bases; unmatched junction nucleotides: 6. The CDR3 DNA reads as TGTGCCAGCAGCTTGGATCAAGGGACAGTCTACGAGCAGTACTTC. Translation: CASSLDQGTVYEQYF. Full variable domain (missing parts from reference TRBV5-4 and TRBJ2-7): ETGVTQSPTHLIKTRGQQVTLRCSSQSGHNTVSWYQQALGQGPQFIFQYYREEENGRGNFPPRFSGLQFPNYSSELNVNALELDDSALYLCASSLDQGTVYEQYFGPGTRLTVT.

The chain couples TRBV13 to TRBJ1-6; D ambiguous. This CDR3 contains 12 residues. V lost 3 bases to trimming and J lost 9 bases, with 6 bases between them. Germline V gene lookup returns CDR1 PRHDT and CDR2 FYEKMQ (reference sequence). The CDR3 region has the DNA TGTGCCAGCAGCTTCCAACTTTCACCCCTCCACTTT. Amino acids: CASSFQLSPLHF. The full variable domain, rest sourced from reference TRBV13 and TRBJ1-6, is AAGVIQSPRHLIKEKRETATLKCYPIPRHDTVYWYQQGPGQDPQFLISFYEKMQSDKGSIPDRFSAQQFSDYHSELNMSSLELGDSALYFCASSFQLSPLHFGNGTRLTVT.

The J gene is TRBJ2-2, the V gene TRBV18; TRBD1 agrees at 7 bases. Per the germline V gene, CDR1 is KGHSH and CDR2 is LQKENI. Losses at the gene ends were 6 bases for V and 4 bases for J; bases not matched to a gene: 5. CDR3 size: 14 residues. In nucleotides, the CDR3 is TGTGCCAGCTCGCCGGACAGGACCACCGGGGAGCTGTTTTTT. This gives the protein CASSPDRTTGELFF.

The V gene is TRBV7-6, the J gene TRBJ1-4; 9 positions match TRBD1. This CDR3 is 14 amino acids long. The V gene end was trimmed by 5 bases and the J gene end by 4 bases; junction bases not matched to a gene: 2. Germline CDR1 reads SGHVS; CDR2 reads FNYEAQ. CDR3 in amino acids: CASSAGQGNEKLFF. In DNA, the CDR3 is TGTGCCAGCAGCGCGGGACAGGGTAATGAAAAACTGTTTTTT. Full variable domain (remainder filled in from reference TRBV7-6 and TRBJ1-4): GAGVSQSPRYKVTKRGQDVALRCDPISGHVSLYWYRQALGQGPEFLTYFNYEAQQDKSGLPNDRFSAERPEGSISTLTIQRTEQRDSAMYRCASSAGQGNEKLFFGSGTQLSVL.

This chain uses TRBV5-1 with TRBJ2-6; unclear D gene. The CDR3 totals 14 residues. Trimming cost V 4 bases and J 0 bases, with 5 bases left between them. The germline V gene has CDR1 SGHRS and CDR2 YFSETQ. The CDR3 region is CASSRDSGANVLTF. The CDR3, as DNA: TGCGCCAGCAGCAGAGACTCTGGGGCCAACGTCCTGACTTTC.

This chain connects TRBV5-1 to TRBJ2-3; the D gene is possibly TRBD2 (5 bases). Germline V lookup: CDR1 SGHRS, CDR2 YFSETQ. This CDR3 region has 16 residues. The germline V and J ends were trimmed by 4 bases and 6 bases, with 21 bases remaining between them. CDR3 nucleotide sequence: TGCGCCAGCAGCACCGCCTACGCGGGCCGTGGGGATACGCAGTATTTT. This sequence encodes CASSTAYAGRGDTQYF. The full variable domain, in which reference TRBV5-1 and TRBJ2-3 provide the parts outside the CDR3, is KAGVTQTPRYLIKTRGQQVTLSCSPISGHRSVSWYQQTPGQGLQFLFEYFSETQRNKGNFPGRFSGRQFSNSRSEMNVSTLELGDSALYLCASSTAYAGRGDTQYFGPGTRLTVL.

CDR3 loop: CASSQEVGGDWGYTF. DNA for the CDR3: TGTGCCAGCAGCCAAGAAGTTGGGGGGGATTGGGGCTACACCTTC. The V call is TRBV4-2, the J call TRBJ1-2; perhaps TRBD1 as D (5 bases). The CDR3 length is 15 residues. Trimming removed 0 bases at V and 8 bases at J, with 16 bases between. The germline V gene encodes CDR1 LGHNA and CDR2 YNFKEQ.

This chain links TRBV9 with TRBJ2-1, with 9 bases matching TRBD2. V dropped 1 base and J dropped 6; count of bases not matched to a gene: 5. The length of the CDR3 is 15 residues. Germline assignment: CDR1 SGDLS and CDR2 YYNGEE. In DNA form, the CDR3 reads TGTGCCAGCAGCGTAAGGGCGGGGGGGCCCAATGAGCAGTTCTTC. Residues: CASSVRAGGPNEQFF. The complete variable domain, with remaining parts taken from reference TRBV9 and TRBJ2-1, reads DSGVTQTPKHLITATGQRVTLRCSPRSGDLSVYWYQQSLDQGLQFLIQYYNGEERAKGNILERFSAQQFPDLHSELNLSSLELGDSALYFCASSVRAGGPNEQFFGPGTRLTVL.

The chain combines TRBV19 with TRBJ1-1; no clear D. The CDR3 is made up of 15 amino acids. Trimming cost V 7 bases and J 1 base, with 16 bases left between them. CDR1 is LNHDA, CDR2 SQIVND, per germline (reference sequence). As DNA, the CDR3 is TGTGCCAGTACCCTACCCGGAGGGCGGAACACTGAAGCTTTCTTT. Amino acid sequence: CASTLPGGRNTEAFF.

V usage is TRBV5-1 and J usage is TRBJ2-5; D call uncertain. Germline V gene sequence: CDR1 SGHRS, CDR2 YFSETQ. V was trimmed by 1 base and J by 0 bases, leaving 7 bases between them. This CDR3 contains 14 residues. The CDR3 nucleotides read TGCGCCAGCAGCTTGCGAAACTACCAAGAGACCCAGTACTTC. Translating gives CASSLRNYQETQYF.

The rearrangement links TRBV7-9 to TRBJ1-1; D may be TRBD1 (6 bases). Looked up from germline, CDR1 is SEHNR and CDR2 is FQNEAQ (reference sequence). The CDR3 has 12 amino acids. The ends were cut back, 5 bases at V and 7 bases at J, with 11 bases in the middle. The CDR3 sequence: CASSPGGLEAFF. For the CDR3, the DNA is TGTGCCAGCAGCCCGGGGGGCCTTGAAGCTTTCTTT.

The chain has TRBV6-1 and TRBJ2-7, with no clear D. The CDR3 loop spans 15 amino acids. Trimming took off 0 bases at V and 3 bases at J, with 12 bases between the two ends. CDR1 is MNHNS, CDR2 SASEGT, per germline. The CDR3 region has the DNA TGTGCCAGCAGTGAAGCTGAGCGAGGTTACTACGAGCAGTACTTC. Amino acid sequence: CASSEAERGYYEQYF.

The V gene is TRBV19, the J gene TRBJ2-7, with D perhaps matching TRBD2 (6 bases). Trimming pared 5 bases from V and 3 bases from J, leaving 11 bases between. This CDR3 is 13 amino acids long. CDR1 and CDR2 (germline): LNHDA, SQIVND (reference sequence). CDR3 in amino acids: CASSLRGYYEQYF. As DNA, the CDR3 is TGTGCCAGTAGTTTGCGGGGTTACTACGAGCAGTACTTC.

The chain is built from TRBV4-3 and TRBJ2-2; D is possibly TRBD2 (7 bases). V was cut by 0 bases and J by 1 base, with 18 bases left in between. This CDR3 is 19 amino acids long. Germline CDR1 is LGHNA and CDR2 is YSLEER. CDR3 DNA: TGCGCCAGCAGCCAAGATTATGGTATGGGGGGGCAGAACACCGGGGAGCTGTTTTTT. Translating it yields CASSQDYGMGGQNTGELFF.